Below, one T cell receptor beta chain is given with its context. This clonotype was seen only a few times. The specificity of this receptor is unknown. No per-base quality is available; no much larger clone lies one base away. From cysteine to phenylalanine, the CDR3 is 16 amino acids long. Only the CDR3 region is kept as DNA, spanning 48 bases read in frame from base 1. V gives up 4 bases and J gives up 7 bases, and the segment between their germline ends measures 22 bases. The CDR1 and CDR2 encoded by the germline V gene (reference sequence) are LGHDT and YNNKEL. The donors took part in RACIN, a single-arm, phase I, dose-escalation trial that combined nivolumab, ipilimumab, aspirin, low-dose cyclophosphamide and low-dose radiotherapy. Patients were eligible if they had advanced solid tumors that were TIL-negative. These data belong to a study of low-dose radiotherapy and immunotherapy resistance in tumors (dated by TCRdb to between 2021 and 2024). Context from the whole study: Cohort 1 received 0.5 Gy per fraction every 2 weeks, with a prescribed total PTV dose of 6.5 Gy. No randomization into treatment groups was done for the people taking part in the trial. Aspirin 300 mg was taken orally once daily by patients for four cycles, starting on cycle 1 day 1. Eight patients were included in the translational analysis, namely three from the first dose cohort plus the first five from the second dose cohort. Cyclophosphamide 200 mg/m2 was given intravenously every two weeks, one day before each radiation and immunotherapy administration. Nivolumab was administered intravenously as a 240 mg flat dose every two weeks, and ipilimumab was administered intravenously at 1 mg/kg every six weeks. Cohort 2 received 1 Gy per fraction every two weeks, with a total of 13 Gy over 26 weeks.

First-strand cDNA was synthesized with Superscript III and a set of TRAV- and TRBV-specific primers, covering both TCRalpha and TCRbeta chains. TCRs were amplified for about 19 PCR cycles with Phusion, using a constant-region primer paired with the adapter attached to the V primers. The isolated mRNA was amplified using the MessageAmp II aRNA Amplification Kit, with in vitro transcription performed for 16 hours at 37 degrees C. The Dynabeads mRNA DIRECT Purification Kit was used to isolate the mRNA for TCR sequencing. A second approximately 25-cycle Phusion PCR added indexed Illumina adapters, and products were purified with AMPure XP beads. The published analysis was carried out like this. Using custom Perl scripts, TCR sequences encoding the same protein were pooled, out-of-frame sequences were removed, and the abundance of each clonotype was computed. Any TCR sequence supported by only a single read was excluded from analysis. Shannon entropy, Gini index, clonality, richness, and the frequency of TCRs shared between repertoires were included as repertoire metrics. The public reads were reprocessed in TCRdb via fastp at Q25 and MiXCR, keeping in-frame beta chains. One record per CDR3 amino acid sequence lists the most common genes and DNA. The V and J calls follow TCRdb's processing rather than the paper's. This sample has about 11,000 distinct CDR3 sequences in its table, and roughly half of those were observed once. In total, the top ten clones hold about 8% of the sample.

This TCR came from a human donor with advanced metastatic prostate, ovarian, gallbladder or colorectal cancer (not recorded which). This table probably holds off-target reads from a library built for another chain. The sequence is built from TRBV3-1 and TRBJ1-2, with a tentative D gene TRBD1 over 6 matching bases. CDR3 region: CASSPLRGRWRRGYTF. The bases are TGTGCCAGCAGCCCGTTGCGGGGGCGGTGGAGACGTGGCTACACCTTC.